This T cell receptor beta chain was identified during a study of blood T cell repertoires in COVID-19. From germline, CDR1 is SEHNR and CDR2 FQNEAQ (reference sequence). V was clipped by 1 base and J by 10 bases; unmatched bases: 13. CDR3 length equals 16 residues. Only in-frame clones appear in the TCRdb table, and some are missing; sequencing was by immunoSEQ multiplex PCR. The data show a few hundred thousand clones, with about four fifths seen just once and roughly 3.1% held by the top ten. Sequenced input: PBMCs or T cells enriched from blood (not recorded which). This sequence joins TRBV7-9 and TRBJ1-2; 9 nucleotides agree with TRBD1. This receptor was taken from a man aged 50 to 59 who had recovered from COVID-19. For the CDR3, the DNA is TGTGCCAGCAGCTTAGACCCGGGACAGGGCCCCTATACCTACACCTTC. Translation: CASSLDPGQGPYTYTF.